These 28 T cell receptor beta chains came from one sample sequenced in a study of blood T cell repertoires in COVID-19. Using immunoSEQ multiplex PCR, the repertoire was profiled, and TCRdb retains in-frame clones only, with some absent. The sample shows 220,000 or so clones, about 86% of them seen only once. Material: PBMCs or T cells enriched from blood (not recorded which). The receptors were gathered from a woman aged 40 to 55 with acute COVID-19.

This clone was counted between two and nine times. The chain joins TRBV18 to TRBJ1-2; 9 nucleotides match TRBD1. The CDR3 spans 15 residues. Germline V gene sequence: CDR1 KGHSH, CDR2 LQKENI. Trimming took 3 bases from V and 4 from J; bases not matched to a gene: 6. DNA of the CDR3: TGTGCCAGCTCACCGGGACAGGGCTTTTTCTATGGCTACACCTTC. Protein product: CASSPGQGFFYGYTF.

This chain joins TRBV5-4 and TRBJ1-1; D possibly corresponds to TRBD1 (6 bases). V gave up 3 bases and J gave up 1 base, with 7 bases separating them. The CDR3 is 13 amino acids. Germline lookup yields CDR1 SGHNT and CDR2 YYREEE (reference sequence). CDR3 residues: CASSSRGNTEAFF. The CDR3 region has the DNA TGTGCCAGCAGCTCCAGGGGGAACACTGAAGCTTTCTTT.

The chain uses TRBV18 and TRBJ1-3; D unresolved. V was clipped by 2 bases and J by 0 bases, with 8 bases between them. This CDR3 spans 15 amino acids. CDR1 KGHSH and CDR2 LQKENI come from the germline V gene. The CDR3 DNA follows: TGTGCCAGCTCACCAGGGGAGGGCTCTGGAAACACCATATATTTT. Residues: CASSPGEGSGNTIYF.

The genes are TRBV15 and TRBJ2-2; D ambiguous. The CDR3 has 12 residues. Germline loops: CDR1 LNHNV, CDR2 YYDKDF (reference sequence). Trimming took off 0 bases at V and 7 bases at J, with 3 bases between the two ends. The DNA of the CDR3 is TGTGCCACCAGCAGAGAGAGCGGGGAGCTGTTTTTT. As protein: CATSRESGELFF.

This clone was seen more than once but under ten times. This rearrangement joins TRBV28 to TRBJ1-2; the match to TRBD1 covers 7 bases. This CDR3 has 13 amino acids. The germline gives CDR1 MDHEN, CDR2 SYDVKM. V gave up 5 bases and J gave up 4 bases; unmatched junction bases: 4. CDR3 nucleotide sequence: TGTGCCAGCAGTCTCGGGACAGTCTATGGCTACACCTTC. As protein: CASSLGTVYGYTF.

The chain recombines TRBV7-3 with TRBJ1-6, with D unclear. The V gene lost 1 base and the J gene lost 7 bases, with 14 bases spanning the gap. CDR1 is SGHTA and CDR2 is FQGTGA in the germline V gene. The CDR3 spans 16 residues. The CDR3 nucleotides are TGTGCCAGCAGCTTAAGTGGGCCGGGGAGGAATTCACCCCTCCACTTT. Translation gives CASSLSGPGRNSPLHF.

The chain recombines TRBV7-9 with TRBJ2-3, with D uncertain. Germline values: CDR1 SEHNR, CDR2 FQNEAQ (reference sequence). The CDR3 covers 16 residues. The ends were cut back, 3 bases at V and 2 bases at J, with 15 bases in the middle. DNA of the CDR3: TGTGCCAGCAGCTTGAGTGTGAACCCTTCCACAGATACGCAGTATTTT. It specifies CASSLSVNPSTDTQYF.

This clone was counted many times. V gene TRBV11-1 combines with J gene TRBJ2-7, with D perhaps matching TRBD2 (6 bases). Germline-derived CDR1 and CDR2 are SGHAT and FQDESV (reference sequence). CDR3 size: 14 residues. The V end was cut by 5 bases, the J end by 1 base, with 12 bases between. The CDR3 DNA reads TGTGCCAGCAGCCCGCTCGGGGGTTCCTACGAGCAGTACTTC. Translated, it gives CASSPLGGSYEQYF.

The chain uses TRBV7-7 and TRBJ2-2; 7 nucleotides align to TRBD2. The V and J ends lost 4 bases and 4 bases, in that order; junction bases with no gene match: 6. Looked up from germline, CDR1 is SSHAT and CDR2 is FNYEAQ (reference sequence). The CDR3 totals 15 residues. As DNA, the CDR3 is TGTGCCAGCAGCTCCCGGGAGGCGCGCACCGGGGAGCTGTTTTTT. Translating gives CASSSREARTGELFF. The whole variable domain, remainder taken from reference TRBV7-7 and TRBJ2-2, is GAGVSQSPRYKVTKRGQDVTLRCDPISSHATLYWYQQALGQGPEFLTYFNYEAQPDKSGLPSDRFSAERPEGSISTLTIQRTEQRDSAMYRCASSSREARTGELFFGEGSRLTVL.

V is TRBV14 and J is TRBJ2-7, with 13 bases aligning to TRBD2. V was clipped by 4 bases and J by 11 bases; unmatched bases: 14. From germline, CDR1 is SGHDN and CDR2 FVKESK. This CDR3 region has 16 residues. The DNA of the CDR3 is TGTGCCAGCAGCCCTAGCTCAAGACTAGCGGGAGGCGCTAAGTACTTC. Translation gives CASSPSSRLAGGAKYF. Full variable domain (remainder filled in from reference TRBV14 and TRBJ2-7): EAGVTQFPSHSVIEKGQTVTLRCDPISGHDNLYWYRRVMGKEIKFLLHFVKESKQDESGMPNNRFLAERTGGTYSTLKVQPAELEDSGVYFCASSPSSRLAGGAKYFGPGTRLTVT.

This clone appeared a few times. The CDR3 region is CASSQGGVWPGELFF. The CDR3 coding sequence is TGTGCCAGCAGCCAAGGGGGGGTTTGGCCCGGGGAGCTGTTTTTT. The V call is TRBV3-1 (or the pseudogene TRBV3-2), the J call TRBJ2-2, with D maybe TRBD2 (6 bases). Trimming stripped 1 base from V and 6 bases from J, with 12 bases between. This CDR3 spans 15 amino acids. Germline-derived CDR1 and CDR2 are LGHDT and YNNKEL (reference sequence).

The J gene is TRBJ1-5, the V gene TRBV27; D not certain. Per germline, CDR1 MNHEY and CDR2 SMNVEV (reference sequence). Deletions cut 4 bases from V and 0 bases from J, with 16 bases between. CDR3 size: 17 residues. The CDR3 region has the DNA TGTGCCAGCAGTTCAATGGGAGGTGCGAGTAGCAATCAGCCCCAGCATTTT. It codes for CASSSMGGASSNQPQHF.

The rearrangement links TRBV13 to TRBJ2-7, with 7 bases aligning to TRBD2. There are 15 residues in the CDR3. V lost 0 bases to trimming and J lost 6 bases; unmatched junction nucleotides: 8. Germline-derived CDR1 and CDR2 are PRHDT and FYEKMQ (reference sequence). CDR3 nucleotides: TGTGCCAGCAGCTTAGGAGGGAGGGCCCACACCGAGCAGTACTTC. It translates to CASSLGGRAHTEQYF.

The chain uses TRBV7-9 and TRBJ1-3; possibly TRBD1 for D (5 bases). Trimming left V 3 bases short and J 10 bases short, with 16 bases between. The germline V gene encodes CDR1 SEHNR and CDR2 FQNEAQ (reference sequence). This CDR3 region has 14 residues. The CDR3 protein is CASSFVERNRTIYF. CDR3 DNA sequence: TGTGCCAGCAGCTTTGTGGAGAGGAACAGGACCATATATTTT.

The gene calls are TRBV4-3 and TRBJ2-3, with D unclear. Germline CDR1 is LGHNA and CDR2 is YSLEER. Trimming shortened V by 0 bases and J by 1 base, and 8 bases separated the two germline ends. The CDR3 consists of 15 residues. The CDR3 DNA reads TGCGCCAGCAGCCAAGACATCCCGGGCACAGATACGCAGTATTTT. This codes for CASSQDIPGTDTQYF.

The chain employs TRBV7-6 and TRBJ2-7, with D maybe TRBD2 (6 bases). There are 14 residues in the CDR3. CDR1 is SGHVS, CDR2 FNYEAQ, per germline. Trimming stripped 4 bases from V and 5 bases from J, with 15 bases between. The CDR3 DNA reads TGTGCCAGCAGCTCCTACGGGCGGGGAGACGAGCAGTACTTC. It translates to CASSSYGRGDEQYF.

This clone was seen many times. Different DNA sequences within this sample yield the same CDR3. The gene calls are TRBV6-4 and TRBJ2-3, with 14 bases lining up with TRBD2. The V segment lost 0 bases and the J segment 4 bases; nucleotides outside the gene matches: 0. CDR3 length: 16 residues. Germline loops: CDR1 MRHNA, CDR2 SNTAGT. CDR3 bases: TGTGCCAGCAGTGACTCGACTAGCGGGGGGGCAGATACGCAGTATTTT. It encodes CASSDSTSGGADTQYF.

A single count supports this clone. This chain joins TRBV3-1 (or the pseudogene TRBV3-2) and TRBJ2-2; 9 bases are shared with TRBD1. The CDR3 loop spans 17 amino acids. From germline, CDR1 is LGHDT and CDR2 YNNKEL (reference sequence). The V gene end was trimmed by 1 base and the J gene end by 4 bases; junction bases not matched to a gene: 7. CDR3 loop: CASSQVLGQGSTGELFF. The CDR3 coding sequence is TGTGCCAGCAGCCAAGTCTTGGGACAGGGAAGCACCGGGGAGCTGTTTTTT.

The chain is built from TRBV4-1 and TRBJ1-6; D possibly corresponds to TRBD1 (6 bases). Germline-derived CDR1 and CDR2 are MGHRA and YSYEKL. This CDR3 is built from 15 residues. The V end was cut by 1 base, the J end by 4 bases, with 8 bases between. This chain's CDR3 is CASSQVQGYNSPLHF. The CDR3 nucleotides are TGCGCCAGCAGCCAAGTACAGGGATATAATTCACCCCTCCACTTT.

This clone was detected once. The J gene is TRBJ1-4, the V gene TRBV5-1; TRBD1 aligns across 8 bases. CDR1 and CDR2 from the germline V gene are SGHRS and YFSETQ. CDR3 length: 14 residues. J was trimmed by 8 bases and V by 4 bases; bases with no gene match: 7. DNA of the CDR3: TGCGCCAGCAGCGCCGGACAGGGTCGGGAAAAACTGTTTTTT. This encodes CASSAGQGREKLFF.

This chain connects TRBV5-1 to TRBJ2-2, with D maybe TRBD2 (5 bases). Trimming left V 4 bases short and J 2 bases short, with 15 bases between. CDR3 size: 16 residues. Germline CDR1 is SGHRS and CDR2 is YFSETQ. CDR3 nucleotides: TGCGCCAGCAGCGAGGGTCCTACCCCCAACACCGGGGAGCTGTTTTTT. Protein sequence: CASSEGPTPNTGELFF.

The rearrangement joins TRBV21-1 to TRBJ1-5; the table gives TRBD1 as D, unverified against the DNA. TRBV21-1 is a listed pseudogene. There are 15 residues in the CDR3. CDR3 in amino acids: CASRVKGGSNQPQHF. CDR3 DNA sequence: TGTGCCAGCAGAGTTAAAGGGGGATCGAATCAGCCCCAGCATTTT.

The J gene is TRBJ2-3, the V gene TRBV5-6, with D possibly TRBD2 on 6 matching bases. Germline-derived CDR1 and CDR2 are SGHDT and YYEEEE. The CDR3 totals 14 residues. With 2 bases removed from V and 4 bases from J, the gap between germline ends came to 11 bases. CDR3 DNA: TGTGCCAGCAGCTTCGGGGGACGGGCAGATACGCAGTATTTT. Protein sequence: CASSFGGRADTQYF.

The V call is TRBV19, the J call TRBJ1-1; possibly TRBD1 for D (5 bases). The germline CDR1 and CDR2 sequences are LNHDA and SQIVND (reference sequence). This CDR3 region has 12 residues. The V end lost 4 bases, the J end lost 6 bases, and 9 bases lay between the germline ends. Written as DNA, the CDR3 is TGTGCCAGTAGTAATGTAGGGGCTGAAGCTTTCTTT. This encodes CASSNVGAEAFF.

CDR3 coding DNA: TGCGCCAGCAGCCACGGGAAGGCTAACACCGGGGAGCTGTTTTTT. Residues: CASSHGKANTGELFF. The V gene is TRBV4-1, the J gene TRBJ2-2, with a possible D match to TRBD2 (5 bases). The CDR3 runs to 15 residues. Trimming left V 3 bases short and J 2 bases short, with 10 bases between. CDR1 is MGHRA, CDR2 YSYEKL, per germline.

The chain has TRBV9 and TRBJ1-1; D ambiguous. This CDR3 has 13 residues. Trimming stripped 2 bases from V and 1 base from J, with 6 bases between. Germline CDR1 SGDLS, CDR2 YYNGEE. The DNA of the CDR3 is TGTGCCAGCAGCGTCCAGTGGAACACTGAAGCTTTCTTT. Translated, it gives CASSVQWNTEAFF.

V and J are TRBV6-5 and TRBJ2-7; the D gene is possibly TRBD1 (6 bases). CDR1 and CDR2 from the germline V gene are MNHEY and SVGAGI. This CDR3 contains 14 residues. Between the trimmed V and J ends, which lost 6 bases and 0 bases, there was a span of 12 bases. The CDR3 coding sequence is TGTGCCAGCAGACAGACAGGAACCTCCTACGAGCAGTACTTC. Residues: CASRQTGTSYEQYF.

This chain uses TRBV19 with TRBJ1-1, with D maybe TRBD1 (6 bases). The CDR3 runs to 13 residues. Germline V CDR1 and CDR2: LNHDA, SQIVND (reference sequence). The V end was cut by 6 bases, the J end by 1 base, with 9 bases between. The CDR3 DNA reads TGTGCCAGTAGCTTGGACAGGAACACTGAAGCTTTCTTT. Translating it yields CASSLDRNTEAFF. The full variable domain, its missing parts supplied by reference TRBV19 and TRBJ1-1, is DGGITQSPKYLFRKEGQNVTLSCEQNLNHDAMYWYRQDPGQGLRLIYYSQIVNDFQKGDIAEGYSVSREKKESFPLTVTSAQKNPTAFYLCASSLDRNTEAFFGQGTRLTVV.